This TCR beta chain comes out of a study of CD8 T cells in ankylosing spondylitis (dated by TCRdb to 2016 to 2017). In terms of the full investigation: The study set out to find disease-linked TCR variants by profiling T cell receptor beta repertoires in ankylosing spondylitis patients and healthy donors. Peripheral blood samples were taken, and synovial fluid was additionally collected from ankylosing spondylitis patients. The whole study cohort included over a hundred healthy donors and 25 ankylosing spondylitis patients.

Broader findings and caveats from the paper: The disease-linked clones were reported as significantly enriched in matched synovial fluid samples from ankylosing spondylitis patients. Some of the motif variants had been reported before in the synovial fluid and blood of reactive arthritis patients, a finding that suggests common disease-initiation mechanisms. The disease-linked clones showed a CD8+ phenotype and occurred at relatively low frequencies in peripheral blood. Blood from ankylosing spondylitis patients appeared to be characterized by a TCR beta motif made up of several highly homologous amino acid variants.

Looking up the germline V gene yields CDR1 SGHDT and CDR2 YYEEEE. The junction shows trimming of 4 bases on V and 4 bases on J, plus 17 bases between the germline ends. The CDR3 spans 16 residues, from the cysteine through the phenylalanine. The DNA shown is the 48-base CDR3, in frame from base 1. Instrument used: Illumina HiSeq 2500. Quantitative 5'-RACE with molecular barcodes was used to prepare TCR beta libraries. In the source study's methods: A new computational method, built on a probabilistic model of VDJ rearrangement, was used to identify disease-linked TCR variants. TCRdb applied fastp at Q25 and MiXCR to the public reads, then kept only in-frame beta chains. Rows with a matching CDR3 protein are joined into one entry that keeps the most common DNA and genes. The V and J calls here are based on TCRdb, not the publication. For this sample there are 200,000 to 250,000 distinct CDR3 sequences; roughly 25% appear just once. The ten top clones hold around 6.3% of the sample.

This clonotype was seen ten or more times. Its target antigen remains unknown. No much larger clone exists at a distance of one base, and base qualities are not known. This chain is built from TRBV5-6 and TRBJ2-2, and the D gene may be TRBD1, 6 bases matching. The TCR originated in a male donor with ankylosing spondylitis or in good health (not recorded which). Sequenced input: blood, either unsorted or a sorted T cell fraction (not recorded which). The nucleotide sequence is TGTGCCAGCAGCCCCGGTGACAGGATACTCACCGGGGAGCTGTTTTTT. Translation gives CASSPGDRILTGELFF.